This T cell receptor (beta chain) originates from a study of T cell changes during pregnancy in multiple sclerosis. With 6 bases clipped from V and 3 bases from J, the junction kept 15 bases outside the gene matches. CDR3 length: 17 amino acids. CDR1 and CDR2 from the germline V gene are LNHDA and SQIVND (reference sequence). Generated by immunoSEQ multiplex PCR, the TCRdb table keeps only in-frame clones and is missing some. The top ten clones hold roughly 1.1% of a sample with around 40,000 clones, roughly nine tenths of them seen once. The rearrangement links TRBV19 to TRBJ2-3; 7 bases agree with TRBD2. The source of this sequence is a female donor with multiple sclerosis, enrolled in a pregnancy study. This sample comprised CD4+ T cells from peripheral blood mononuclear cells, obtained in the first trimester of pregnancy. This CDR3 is CASSFSGSLSGTDTQYF. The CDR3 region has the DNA TGTGCCAGTAGCTTTAGCGGGTCTCTCAGCGGGACAGATACGCAGTATTTT.